These T cell receptor beta chains were read from a single sample in a study of PD-1 blockade in classical Hodgkin lymphoma. Using immunoSEQ multiplex PCR, the repertoire was profiled, and TCRdb retains in-frame clones only, with some absent. The sample contains about 29,000 clones, 65% to 90% of which appear only once. This specimen consisted of CD4+ T cells from blood, obtained at baseline. The receptor set was obtained from a human donor with classical Hodgkin lymphoma. Both conserved end residues are part of each CDR3. Fields, in order: D gene, clone size, CDR3 length, J gene, V gene, CDR3 protein, CDR3 DNA. A D gene is named only where the DNA matches it firmly. Rows may omit the clone size; those that give it use once, few, many or a size class.

d_gene: NA
abundance: NA
len: 13
j_gene: TRBJ1-1
v_gene: TRBV29-1
CDR3aa: CSVAPRLVTEAFF
CDR3nt: TGCAGCGTTGCCCCGCGACTGGTTACTGAAGCTTTCTTT

d_gene: NA
abundance: NA
len: 16
j_gene: TRBJ2-3
v_gene: TRBV28
CDR3aa: CASRNRTYQKGDTQYF
CDR3nt: TGTGCCAGCAGGAACAGGACGTACCAAAAGGGGGATACGCAGTATTTT

d_gene: NA
abundance: NA
len: 17
j_gene: TRBJ1-5
v_gene: TRBV6-1
CDR3aa: CASSESFGGFSNQPQHF
CDR3nt: TGTGCCAGCAGTGAATCCTTCGGGGGCTTTAGCAATCAGCCCCAGCATTTT

d_gene: NA
abundance: once
len: 13
j_gene: TRBJ1-1
v_gene: TRBV6-6
CDR3aa: CASSSRVDTEAFF
CDR3nt: TGTGCCAGCAGCTCCAGGGTCGACACTGAAGCTTTCTTT

d_gene: TRBD1
abundance: NA
len: 14
j_gene: TRBJ1-2
v_gene: TRBV4-1
CDR3aa: CASSQQGTDYGYTF
CDR3nt: TGCGCCAGCAGCCAACAAGGGACAGACTATGGCTACACCTTC

d_gene: NA
abundance: NA
len: 15
j_gene: TRBJ2-2
v_gene: TRBV6-5
CDR3aa: CASSSHSGNTGELFF
CDR3nt: TGTGCCAGCAGCTCCCATAGCGGGAACACCGGGGAGCTGTTTTTT

d_gene: NA
abundance: NA
len: 14
j_gene: TRBJ2-7
v_gene: TRBV6-6
CDR3aa: CAGPGQLSTYEQYF
CDR3nt: TGTGCCGGGCCGGGGCAGCTTTCTACCTACGAGCAGTACTTC

d_gene: TRBD1
abundance: NA
len: 15
j_gene: TRBJ1-1
v_gene: TRBV5-4
CDR3aa: CASSSRQGGNTEAFF
CDR3nt: TGTGCCAGCAGCTCTCGGCAGGGGGGGAACACTGAAGCTTTCTTT

d_gene: TRBD1
abundance: NA
len: 15
j_gene: TRBJ1-2
v_gene: TRBV27
CDR3aa: CASSTGTGKGHGYTF
CDR3nt: TGTGCCAGCAGTACAGGGACAGGGAAGGGCCATGGCTACACCTTC

d_gene: TRBD2
abundance: once
len: 17
j_gene: TRBJ2-3
v_gene: TRBV5-4
CDR3aa: CASSWGLDGRGTDTQYF
CDR3nt: TGTGCCAGCAGCTGGGGACTAGACGGGAGGGGAACAGATACGCAGTATTTT

d_gene: NA
abundance: NA
len: 12
j_gene: TRBJ2-5
v_gene: TRBV11-2
CDR3aa: CASSMSTETQYF
CDR3nt: TGTGCCAGCAGCATGTCTACGGAGACCCAGTACTTC

d_gene: NA
abundance: NA
len: 15
j_gene: TRBJ2-2
v_gene: TRBV9
CDR3aa: CASSAGTRVVGELFF
CDR3nt: TGTGCCAGCAGCGCCGGGACCAGAGTAGTCGGGGAGCTGTTTTTT

d_gene: TRBD1
abundance: NA
len: 17
j_gene: TRBJ2-7
v_gene: TRBV5-6
CDR3aa: CASSLRQGAFDPYEQYF
CDR3nt: TGTGCCAGCAGCTTGCGGCAGGGGGCATTTGATCCCTACGAGCAGTACTTC

d_gene: NA
abundance: NA
len: 14
j_gene: TRBJ2-7
v_gene: TRBV27
CDR3aa: CASSLAGNPYEQYF
CDR3nt: TGTGCCAGCAGTTTAGCGGGGAACCCCTACGAGCAGTACTTC

d_gene: TRBD1
abundance: few
len: 12
j_gene: TRBJ2-1
v_gene: TRBV15
CDR3aa: CATSEQGNEQFF
CDR3nt: TGTGCCACCAGTGAACAGGGGAATGAGCAGTTCTTC

d_gene: TRBD1
abundance: NA
len: 15
j_gene: TRBJ1-2
v_gene: TRBV19
CDR3aa: CASSKPGQGLYGYTF
CDR3nt: TGTGCCAGTAGTAAGCCGGGACAGGGGCTCTATGGCTACACCTTC

d_gene: TRBD1
abundance: once
len: 13
j_gene: TRBJ1-5
v_gene: TRBV18
CDR3aa: CASAQGAGQPQHF
CDR3nt: TGTGCCAGCGCACAGGGGGCGGGTCAGCCCCAGCATTTT

d_gene: NA
abundance: NA
len: 16
j_gene: TRBJ2-3
v_gene: TRBV30
CDR3aa: CAWSVYFHSSTDTQYF
CDR3nt: TGTGCCTGGAGTGTTTACTTCCATAGCAGCACAGATACGCAGTATTTT

d_gene: NA
abundance: NA
len: 16
j_gene: TRBJ1-5
v_gene: TRBV19
CDR3aa: CASTPLRGGFNQPQHF
CDR3nt: TGTGCCAGTACCCCACTAAGGGGAGGCTTCAATCAGCCCCAGCATTTT

d_gene: NA
abundance: NA
len: 13
j_gene: TRBJ1-1
v_gene: TRBV6-1
CDR3aa: CASSTWGRTEAFF
CDR3nt: TGTGCCAGCAGTACGTGGGGCAGGACTGAAGCTTTCTTT

d_gene: TRBD1
abundance: NA
len: 13
j_gene: TRBJ1-1
v_gene: TRBV15
CDR3aa: CATSRGETGRSFF
CDR3nt: TGTGCCACCAGCAGGGGGGAGACAGGGAGGTCTTTCTTT

d_gene: NA
abundance: once
len: 15
j_gene: TRBJ2-1
v_gene: TRBV27
CDR3aa: CASKYRVGVYNEQFF
CDR3nt: TGTGCCAGCAAATACAGGGTTGGAGTCTACAATGAGCAGTTCTTC

d_gene: TRBD1
abundance: NA
len: 15
j_gene: TRBJ1-2
v_gene: TRBV7-2
CDR3aa: CASSSTNRGGGGYTF
CDR3nt: TGTGCCAGCAGCTCGACGAACAGGGGTGGTGGTGGCTACACCTTC

d_gene: NA
abundance: NA
len: 13
j_gene: TRBJ1-1
v_gene: TRBV27
CDR3aa: CASSFVVNTEAFF
CDR3nt: TGTGCCAGCAGTTTTGTCGTGAACACTGAAGCTTTCTTT

d_gene: TRBD2
abundance: NA
len: 18
j_gene: TRBJ2-5
v_gene: TRBV11-2
CDR3aa: CASSLDLGRGGPPETQYF
CDR3nt: TGTGCCAGCAGCTTAGATCTGGGTCGCGGGGGGCCTCCTGAGACCCAGTACTTC

d_gene: TRBD1
abundance: NA
len: 17
j_gene: TRBJ1-1
v_gene: TRBV2
CDR3aa: CASSEAMGTGDNTEAFF
CDR3nt: TGTGCCAGCAGTGAAGCGATGGGGACAGGAGACAACACTGAAGCTTTCTTT

d_gene: TRBD2
abundance: once
len: 18
j_gene: TRBJ2-1
v_gene: TRBV14
CDR3aa: CASSRKWPGLAGGGEQFF
CDR3nt: TGTGCCAGCAGTCGAAAGTGGCCGGGACTAGCGGGTGGGGGTGAGCAGTTCTTC

d_gene: TRBD2
abundance: NA
len: 18
j_gene: TRBJ2-5
v_gene: TRBV5-1
CDR3aa: CASSLGLAGPIFQETQYF
CDR3nt: TGCGCCAGCAGCTTGGGTCTAGCGGGTCCCATATTCCAAGAGACCCAGTACTTC

d_gene: TRBD1
abundance: NA
len: 18
j_gene: TRBJ1-1
v_gene: TRBV9
CDR3aa: CASSVGGTGVTEGTEAFF
CDR3nt: TGTGCCAGCAGCGTAGGTGGGACAGGGGTTACCGAAGGCACTGAAGCTTTCTTT

d_gene: NA
abundance: once
len: 14
j_gene: TRBJ2-3
v_gene: TRBV18
CDR3aa: CASSPRHNTDTQYF
CDR3nt: TGTGCCAGCTCACCCCGACACAACACAGATACGCAGTATTTT

d_gene: NA
abundance: NA
len: 12
j_gene: TRBJ2-7
v_gene: TRBV5-6
CDR3aa: CASSLGRDEQYF
CDR3nt: TGTGCCAGCAGCTTAGGCAGGGACGAGCAGTACTTC

d_gene: NA
abundance: NA
len: 17
j_gene: TRBJ1-2
v_gene: TRBV18
CDR3aa: CASSDIPLGAINYGYTF
CDR3nt: TGTGCCAGCTCAGACATTCCGCTTGGGGCGATTAACTATGGCTACACCTTC

d_gene: NA
abundance: few
len: 13
j_gene: TRBJ2-7
v_gene: TRBV4-1
CDR3aa: CASSQPTGVEQYF
CDR3nt: TGCGCCAGCAGCCAACCTACAGGTGTTGAGCAGTACTTC

d_gene: NA
abundance: NA
len: 14
j_gene: TRBJ1-1
v_gene: TRBV4-1
CDR3aa: CASSVRTENTEAFF
CDR3nt: TGCGCCAGCAGCGTTCGGACCGAGAACACTGAAGCTTTCTTT

d_gene: NA
abundance: NA
len: 15
j_gene: TRBJ1-5
v_gene: TRBV2
CDR3aa: CASSETAGIGEPQHF
CDR3nt: TGTGCCAGCAGTGAAACTGCAGGGATCGGGGAGCCCCAGCATTTT

d_gene: NA
abundance: once
len: 15
j_gene: TRBJ1-4
v_gene: TRBV27
CDR3aa: CASKRSVFRGEKLFF
CDR3nt: TGTGCCAGCAAACGGAGTGTCTTTAGGGGTGAAAAACTGTTTTTT

d_gene: TRBD1
abundance: NA
len: 17
j_gene: TRBJ2-1
v_gene: TRBV5-1
CDR3aa: CASSLATARTGEDEQFF
CDR3nt: TGCGCCAGCAGCTTGGCGACCGCTAGGACAGGGGAGGATGAGCAGTTCTTC

d_gene: NA
abundance: NA
len: 14
j_gene: TRBJ2-2
v_gene: TRBV2
CDR3aa: CASRAGTNTGELFF
CDR3nt: TGTGCCAGCAGGGCAGGGACGAACACCGGGGAGCTGTTTTTT